The entry below gives a single T cell receptor (beta chain) sequence along with its context. Its antigen is undetermined. The V gene lost 7 bases and the J gene lost 0 bases, with 16 bases spanning the gap. The CDR3 is made up of 16 amino acids. The germline CDR1 and CDR2 sequences are LNHDA and SQIVND (reference sequence). The assay was immunoSEQ multiplex PCR, and TCRdb's table has in-frame clones only and misses some. The sample lists approximately 120,000 clones, approximately 89% seen once, with roughly 4.5% in the top ten. This specimen belongs to a study of T cell responses to AZD1222 COVID-19 vaccine. Study-wide results and limits: Repertoire sampling was restricted to post-peak T cell response timepoints. Donors, mostly white British, included more females; clonal diversity was possibly underestimated. The study identified only a handful of AZD1222 recipients as seropositive at baseline. Spike-specific TCR breadth and depth grew following two AZD1222 doses.

This specimen consisted of peripheral blood, obtained on day 0 of AZD1222 vaccination. The genes are TRBV19 and TRBJ2-4; D remains ambiguous. This TCR derives from an adult in good health. As DNA, the CDR3 is TGTGCCAGTACCCCTACGGCCACGAAAGCCAAAAACATTCAGTACTTC. Protein: CASTPTATKAKNIQYF.